These T cell receptor beta chains were read from a single sample in a study of blood T cell repertoires in COVID-19. Assay: immunoSEQ multiplex PCR; the TCRdb copy retains only in-frame clones and omits some. The top ten hold 7.8% of the sample, which has under 200,000 clones, over 80% seen once. The sequencing input was peripheral blood. The receptor source for this set is an older woman with COVID-19, enrolled during active disease. The CDR3 runs from the conserved cysteine through the conserved F or W. Each record gives: V gene, clone size, D gene, J gene, CDR3 DNA, CDR3 protein. The D gene is left open where the match is weak. The size of a clone is reported for some rows only, either as once, few or many, or as a class for expanded clones.

v_gene: TRBV5-6
abundance: -
d_gene: TRBD2
j_gene: TRBJ2-1
CDR3nt: TGTGCCAGCAGCTGGGGACTAGCGTCATCCCGGCACGTGAATGAGCAGTTCTTC
CDR3aa: CASSWGLASSRHVNEQFF

v_gene: TRBV19
abundance: -
d_gene: TRBD1
j_gene: TRBJ1-4
CDR3nt: TGTGCCAGTAGGCCGGGACAGGGGAATGAAAAACTGTTTTTT
CDR3aa: CASRPGQGNEKLFF

v_gene: TRBV30
abundance: -
d_gene: -
j_gene: TRBJ2-5
CDR3nt: TGTGCCTGGAGTGTAACTAGCTTGGGAGAGACCCAGTACTTC
CDR3aa: CAWSVTSLGETQYF

v_gene: TRBV28
abundance: -
d_gene: -
j_gene: TRBJ1-5
CDR3nt: TGTGCCAGCACTCGATGGGGGCAAGGGCAGCCCCAGCATTTT
CDR3aa: CASTRWGQGQPQHF

v_gene: TRBV28
abundance: once
d_gene: TRBD1
j_gene: TRBJ2-1
CDR3nt: TGTGCCAGTAAATCCGCCGGGACAGGTTACTACAATGAGCAGTTCTTC
CDR3aa: CASKSAGTGYYNEQFF

v_gene: TRBV5-5
abundance: -
d_gene: TRBD1
j_gene: TRBJ2-7
CDR3nt: TGTGCCAGCAGCTTGGGTTTGGGACAGGGATCCTACGAGCAGTACTTC
CDR3aa: CASSLGLGQGSYEQYF

v_gene: TRBV7-8
abundance: once
d_gene: -
j_gene: TRBJ1-5
CDR3nt: TGTGCCAGCATAGGGGAGGGGGGCGGTCAGCCCCAGCATTTT
CDR3aa: CASIGEGGGQPQHF

v_gene: TRBV28
abundance: -
d_gene: -
j_gene: TRBJ2-5
CDR3nt: TGTGCCAGCAGTTCCAAACAGGTTACAAGAGAGACCCAGTACTTC
CDR3aa: CASSSKQVTRETQYF

v_gene: TRBV10-3
abundance: once
d_gene: TRBD2
j_gene: TRBJ2-1
CDR3nt: TGTGCCATCAGAAGTAGGCTAGCGGACTACAATGAGCAGTTCTTC
CDR3aa: CAIRSRLADYNEQFF

v_gene: TRBV5-1
abundance: -
d_gene: TRBD1
j_gene: TRBJ2-5
CDR3nt: TGCGCCAGCGGACAGGCCCTCCAAGAGACCCAGTACTTC
CDR3aa: CASGQALQETQYF

v_gene: TRBV4-2
abundance: -
d_gene: -
j_gene: TRBJ1-4
CDR3nt: TGTGCCAGCAGGCCTGAGATGGCTAATGAAAAACTGTTTTTT
CDR3aa: CASRPEMANEKLFF

v_gene: TRBV7-2
abundance: -
d_gene: TRBD2
j_gene: TRBJ2-7
CDR3nt: TGTGCCAGCAGACCCAGTCGGTGGGGGGGCGAGCAGTACTTC
CDR3aa: CASRPSRWGGEQYF

v_gene: TRBV7-2
abundance: -
d_gene: TRBD2
j_gene: TRBJ2-7
CDR3nt: TGTGCCAGCAGCCCCCGGGGGGAACTACCTCCGTACTTC
CDR3aa: CASSPRGELPPYF

v_gene: TRBV28
abundance: -
d_gene: -
j_gene: TRBJ2-3
CDR3nt: TGTGCCAGCAGTCACCGGCGGAGACTTGGGACGCAGTATTTT
CDR3aa: CASSHRRRLGTQYF

v_gene: TRBV6-5
abundance: -
d_gene: -
j_gene: TRBJ2-1
CDR3nt: TGTGCCAGCAGCCTTAGCTCCTACAATGAGCAGTTCTTC
CDR3aa: CASSLSSYNEQFF

v_gene: TRBV7-8
abundance: -
d_gene: TRBD2
j_gene: TRBJ2-1
CDR3nt: TGTGCCAGCAGCCCAGGAGCGGGACCTAGTGATGAGCAGTTCTTC
CDR3aa: CASSPGAGPSDEQFF

v_gene: TRBV15
abundance: -
d_gene: TRBD1
j_gene: TRBJ1-2
CDR3nt: TGTGCCACCAGCAGAGATTCCCACAGGGGGGGTAACTATGGCTACACCTTC
CDR3aa: CATSRDSHRGGNYGYTF

v_gene: TRBV2
abundance: -
d_gene: -
j_gene: TRBJ1-6
CDR3nt: TGTGCCAGCAGTTCAGATTCAGGGAATAATAATTCACCCCTCCACTTT
CDR3aa: CASSSDSGNNNSPLHF

v_gene: TRBV9
abundance: -
d_gene: TRBD2
j_gene: TRBJ2-5
CDR3nt: TGTGCCAGCAGCGTAGATAGCGGGGCCCCACAAGAGACCCAGTACTTC
CDR3aa: CASSVDSGAPQETQYF

v_gene: TRBV29-1
abundance: -
d_gene: -
j_gene: TRBJ1-2
CDR3nt: TGCAGCGCCTTGGACAGCACCCGAATCTATGGCTACACCTTC
CDR3aa: CSALDSTRIYGYTF

v_gene: TRBV11-2
abundance: -
d_gene: -
j_gene: TRBJ2-5
CDR3nt: TGTGCCAGCAGCCATCCCACCAATGGACAACAAGAGACCCAGTACTTC
CDR3aa: CASSHPTNGQQETQYF

v_gene: TRBV9
abundance: -
d_gene: TRBD2
j_gene: TRBJ2-3
CDR3nt: TGTGCCAGCAGCGTAGGTGGGAGGGCCTCTACAGATACGCAGTATTTT
CDR3aa: CASSVGGRASTDTQYF

v_gene: TRBV6-5
abundance: -
d_gene: TRBD1
j_gene: TRBJ1-2
CDR3nt: TGTGCCAGCAGTCTCCGGACAGGTGCCTATGGCTACACCTTC
CDR3aa: CASSLRTGAYGYTF

v_gene: TRBV29-1
abundance: once
d_gene: TRBD1
j_gene: TRBJ1-1
CDR3nt: TGCAGCTTACAGGGGGCGATTGGGAACACTGAAGCTTTCTTT
CDR3aa: CSLQGAIGNTEAFF

v_gene: TRBV5-6
abundance: -
d_gene: -
j_gene: TRBJ2-3
CDR3nt: TGTGCCAGCAGCCGTGTAGCGGCCCAGAGCACAGATACGCAGTATTTT
CDR3aa: CASSRVAAQSTDTQYF

v_gene: TRBV15
abundance: few
d_gene: TRBD2
j_gene: TRBJ2-7
CDR3nt: TGTGCCACCAGCAGAGAGCGAGGTAGCGGGAGGGCCCCGTACTTC
CDR3aa: CATSRERGSGRAPYF

v_gene: TRBV23-1
abundance: once
d_gene: TRBD1
j_gene: TRBJ1-1
CDR3nt: TGCGCCGACAGGGAAAGGAACACTGAAGCTTTCTTT
CDR3aa: CADRERNTEAFF

v_gene: TRBV6-5
abundance: -
d_gene: -
j_gene: TRBJ1-4
CDR3nt: TGTGCCAGCAAGCGAGGGACTAATGAAAAACTGTTTTTT
CDR3aa: CASKRGTNEKLFF

v_gene: TRBV30
abundance: -
d_gene: -
j_gene: TRBJ2-1
CDR3nt: TGTGCCTGGATTTCCGCCACTAGGAACAATGAGCAGTTCTTC
CDR3aa: CAWISATRNNEQFF

v_gene: TRBV7-2
abundance: once
d_gene: -
j_gene: TRBJ2-3
CDR3nt: TGTGCCACCAGATCCGGGGGCACAGATACGCAGTATTTT
CDR3aa: CATRSGGTDTQYF

v_gene: TRBV5-1
abundance: -
d_gene: -
j_gene: TRBJ1-3
CDR3nt: TGCGCCAGCAGCTTAGGGGCCGGAAACACCATATATTTT
CDR3aa: CASSLGAGNTIYF

v_gene: TRBV7-9
abundance: -
d_gene: TRBD2
j_gene: TRBJ2-2
CDR3nt: TGTGCCAGCAGCGCCCCTAGCGGGGGGCCGAACACCGGGGAGCTGTTTTTT
CDR3aa: CASSAPSGGPNTGELFF

v_gene: TRBV9
abundance: -
d_gene: -
j_gene: TRBJ2-7
CDR3nt: TGTGCCAGCAGCGTAGGGCAGGGTGGGGAGCAGTACTTC
CDR3aa: CASSVGQGGEQYF

v_gene: TRBV5-5
abundance: -
d_gene: -
j_gene: TRBJ1-1
CDR3nt: TGTGCCAGCAGCTTAAGTTACAAGAACACTGAAGCTTTCTTT
CDR3aa: CASSLSYKNTEAFF

v_gene: TRBV6-5
abundance: -
d_gene: TRBD1
j_gene: TRBJ1-5
CDR3nt: TGTGCCAGCAAGGAAACAGGGGGCAATCAGCCCCAGCATTTT
CDR3aa: CASKETGGNQPQHF

v_gene: TRBV7-9
abundance: -
d_gene: TRBD1
j_gene: TRBJ1-4
CDR3nt: TGTGCCAGCAGCCCTCCAGGGGGCCCTAATGAAAAACTGTTTTTT
CDR3aa: CASSPPGGPNEKLFF

v_gene: TRBV4-3
abundance: -
d_gene: -
j_gene: TRBJ2-1
CDR3nt: TGCGCCAGCAGCCGCTACCCGGGTGAGGATGAGCAGTTCTTC
CDR3aa: CASSRYPGEDEQFF

v_gene: TRBV7-9
abundance: -
d_gene: -
j_gene: TRBJ2-3
CDR3nt: TGTGCCAGCAGTTTGGACAGTCTCGAAACGGCTTTCACAGATACGCAGTATTTT
CDR3aa: CASSLDSLETAFTDTQYF

v_gene: TRBV15
abundance: once
d_gene: TRBD1
j_gene: TRBJ1-1
CDR3nt: TGTGCCACCAGCAGGGACAGGGGCTTGGGGAACACTGAAGCTTTCTTT
CDR3aa: CATSRDRGLGNTEAFF

v_gene: TRBV7-9
abundance: -
d_gene: -
j_gene: TRBJ1-1
CDR3nt: TGTGCCAGCAGCTTACGGCCGACTAACACTGAAGCTTTCTTT
CDR3aa: CASSLRPTNTEAFF

v_gene: TRBV3-1/TRBV3-2
abundance: -
d_gene: TRBD1
j_gene: TRBJ1-2
CDR3nt: TGTGCCAGCAGCCAAGATGGGGACAGGTTCCGCTACACCTTC
CDR3aa: CASSQDGDRFRYTF

v_gene: TRBV9
abundance: -
d_gene: TRBD2
j_gene: TRBJ2-3
CDR3nt: TGTGCCAGCAGCAAGGGGACTAGCGGGGGAGCGGTCGGTACGCAGTATTTT
CDR3aa: CASSKGTSGGAVGTQYF

v_gene: TRBV6-4
abundance: -
d_gene: -
j_gene: TRBJ2-3
CDR3nt: TGTGCCAGCAGTGCTAGCGTTCCAGATACGCAGTATTTT
CDR3aa: CASSASVPDTQYF

v_gene: TRBV7-8
abundance: -
d_gene: TRBD2
j_gene: TRBJ2-5
CDR3nt: TGTGCCAGCAGCTTAGGAACTAGCGGCCAAGAGACCCAGTACTTC
CDR3aa: CASSLGTSGQETQYF

v_gene: TRBV5-1
abundance: -
d_gene: -
j_gene: TRBJ1-2
CDR3nt: TGCGCCAGCAGCTTGGATCAGGACTATGGCTACACCTTC
CDR3aa: CASSLDQDYGYTF

v_gene: TRBV3-1/TRBV3-2
abundance: -
d_gene: -
j_gene: TRBJ1-4
CDR3nt: TGTGCCAGCAGCCAAGGTTTGTCGGGGAGCGAAAAACTGTTTTTT
CDR3aa: CASSQGLSGSEKLFF

v_gene: TRBV10-3
abundance: -
d_gene: TRBD1
j_gene: TRBJ2-7
CDR3nt: TGTGCCATCAGTCAAGGACAGGAGAACTCCTACGAGCAGTACTTC
CDR3aa: CAISQGQENSYEQYF

v_gene: TRBV15
abundance: -
d_gene: TRBD1
j_gene: TRBJ1-5
CDR3nt: TGTGCCACCAGCAGAGGTGACAGGGTAAGCAATCAGCCCCAGCATTTT
CDR3aa: CATSRGDRVSNQPQHF